Described below is a single TCR beta chain sequence and its context. Clinical histories supplied by participants themselves formed the basis of cohort assignment. V shed 6 bases and J 6 bases; nucleotides not matched to a gene: 13. This CDR3 region has 16 residues. CDR1 and CDR2 (germline): MDHEN, SYDVKM. The entry originates in a study of blood T cell repertoires in COVID-19. As handled by the study authors: Nucleated cell counts were estimated from reference gene primer amplification. Profiling relied on immunoSEQ multiplex PCR, and the TCRdb table lists in-frame clones only, not all of them. The DNA gave D and trimming, while V, J and clone size come from that table. This table has 350,000 to 400,000 clones, 85% to 90% appearing once.

The origin of this receptor is a woman aged 25 to 39 who had recovered from COVID-19. The V and J genes are TRBV28 and TRBJ1-5, with 8 bases lining up with TRBD1. Sequenced input: PBMCs or T cells enriched from blood (not recorded which). As DNA, the CDR3 is TGTGCCAGCAGCCGATCGACAGGGGCGCGAATTCAGCCCCAGCATTTT. Protein: CASSRSTGARIQPQHF.